This entry lists 23 T cell receptor beta chains sequenced from one sample in a study of OX40 agonist ivuxolimab in advanced cancers. Sequencing was performed with immunoSEQ multiplex PCR; in TCRdb, only in-frame clones are kept and a portion is missing. The sample has tens of thousands of clones; 91% are singletons. Sequences were derived from CD4+ or CD8+ T cells sorted from blood, sampled in a trial of the OX40 agonist ivuxolimab. The receptors were gathered from an adult with an advanced solid tumor such as melanoma, head and neck, liver or kidney cancer.

The chain is built from TRBV7-9 and TRBJ2-3, with D maybe TRBD2 (5 bases). Deletions cut 1 base from V and 0 bases from J, with 8 bases between. The germline gives CDR1 SEHNR, CDR2 FQNEAQ (reference sequence). The CDR3 extends over 15 amino acids. The CDR3 coding sequence is TGTGCCAGCAGCTTAGAGCGGCTGAGCACAGATACGCAGTATTTT. Its translation: CASSLERLSTDTQYF.

CDR3 protein: CAARAAGTGELFF. The CDR3 bases are TGTGCGGCCAGGGCGGCGGGAACCGGGGAGCTGTTTTTT. The rearrangement uses TRBV28 and TRBJ2-2, with a weak D call TRBD2 (6 bases). This CDR3 has 13 amino acids. Germline values: CDR1 MDHEN, CDR2 SYDVKM.

The chain recombines TRBV28 with TRBJ1-2; weak D call: TRBD1 (5 bases). Germline V gene data show CDR1 as MDHEN and CDR2 as SYDVKM. V lost 6 bases and J lost 5, with 25 bases in between. The CDR3 length is 17 residues. Written as DNA, the CDR3 is TGTGCCAGCAGGAGTTTGTTTAATTTAAGGGGCGGGTATGGCTACACCTTC. It translates to CASRSLFNLRGGYGYTF.

J is TRBJ2-5 and V is TRBV4-1; D gene unclear. Germline V CDR1 and CDR2: MGHRA, YSYEKL. The CDR3 is 13 residues long. The V end lost 3 bases, the J end lost 5 bases, and 10 bases lay between the germline ends. The CDR3 here is CASSQTQGETQYF. The CDR3 DNA reads TGCGCCAGCAGCCAGACCCAAGGGGAGACCCAGTACTTC.

The gene calls are TRBV5-1 and TRBJ2-1, with 13 bases aligning to TRBD2. Trimming removed 4 bases from V and 5 bases from J; junction bases left unmatched: 9. The CDR3 length is 17 residues. Germline CDR1 is SGHRS and CDR2 is YFSETQ. CDR3 in DNA: TGCGCCAGCAGCCGACTAGCGGGAGGCCGAACAGACAATGAGCAGTTCTTC. It translates to CASSRLAGGRTDNEQFF.

The rearrangement links TRBV5-4 to TRBJ2-5, with D maybe TRBD2 (6 bases). V lost 0 bases and J 5 bases, leaving 14 bases between the germline ends. The CDR3 is 15 amino acids. The germline V gene has CDR1 SGHNT and CDR2 YYREEE (reference sequence). CDR3 loop: CASSLDRRGVETQYF. The CDR3, as DNA: TGTGCCAGCAGCTTGGACAGGAGGGGAGTGGAGACCCAGTACTTC.

DNA of the CDR3: TGTGCCAGCAGCGTAGACGTCAGGACAGAGACCCAGTACTTC. Encoded protein: CASSVDVRTETQYF. The chain combines TRBV9 with TRBJ2-5; D gene ambiguous. Germline lookup yields CDR1 SGDLS and CDR2 YYNGEE. Trimming stripped 0 bases from V and 4 bases from J, with 10 bases between. CDR3 length: 14 amino acids. The full variable domain, its missing parts supplied by reference TRBV9 and TRBJ2-5, is DSGVTQTPKHLITATGQRVTLRCSPRSGDLSVYWYQQSLDQGLQFLIQYYNGEERAKGNILERFSAQQFPDLHSELNLSSLELGDSALYFCASSVDVRTETQYFGPGTRLLVL.

The J gene is TRBJ2-3, the V gene TRBV28; 7 nucleotides match TRBD2. The ends lost 7 bases at V and 3 bases at J; junction bases unmatched: 7. The germline V gene encodes CDR1 MDHEN and CDR2 SYDVKM. The CDR3 is 14 residues long. In DNA form, the CDR3 reads TGTGCCAGCACCCGCAGCGGGATGACAGATACGCAGTATTTT. Translated: CASTRSGMTDTQYF.

This clone has more than one count but fewer than ten. The CDR3 DNA follows: TGTGCCAGCAAGGAGGGGGCTAATCAGCCCCAGCATTTT. Translated, it gives CASKEGANQPQHF. This chain uses TRBV28 with TRBJ1-5, with 7 nucleotides matching TRBD1. The CDR3 covers 13 residues. The trim removed 7 bases at V and 4 bases at J, leaving 4 bases unmatched. Per germline, CDR1 MDHEN and CDR2 SYDVKM.

This chain joins TRBV11-1 and TRBJ1-4, with unresolved D. CDR3 length: 15 residues. Trimming removed 2 bases from V and 5 bases from J, with 12 bases in between. Germline assignment: CDR1 SGHAT and CDR2 FQDESV (reference sequence). DNA for the CDR3: TGTGCCAGCAGCTTATTCGGTTACAGAAATGAAAAACTGTTTTTT. Translated: CASSLFGYRNEKLFF.

The gene calls are TRBV18 and TRBJ2-1, with D possibly TRBD2 on 5 matching bases. The ends were cut back, 3 bases at V and 5 bases at J, with 5 bases in the middle. The germline CDR1 and CDR2 sequences are KGHSH and LQKENI. The CDR3 consists of 12 residues. DNA for the CDR3: TGTGCCAGCTCACCGACTAACAATGAGCAGTTCTTC. It specifies CASSPTNNEQFF. The whole variable domain, remainder taken from reference TRBV18 and TRBJ2-1, is NAGVMQNPRHLVRRRGQEARLRCSPMKGHSHVYWYRQLPEEGLKFMVYLQKENIIDESGMPKERFSAEFPKEGPSILRIQQVVRGDSAAYFCASSPTNNEQFFGPGTRLTVL.

DNA of the CDR3: TGTGCCTGGCAACGGAATCCTAATGAAAAACTGTTTTTT. Translated, it gives CAWQRNPNEKLFF. This sequence joins TRBV30 and TRBJ1-4; D remains unclear. Trimming took 5 bases from V and 3 from J, leaving 10 bases between them. Germline CDR1 is GTSNPN and CDR2 is SVGIG (reference sequence). CDR3 length equals 13 residues.

This clone was recorded once. The rearrangement uses TRBV7-2 and TRBJ2-7; D gene uncertain. CDR3 size: 14 residues. V was trimmed by 5 bases and J by 5 bases, leaving 16 bases between them. From germline, CDR1 is SGHTA and CDR2 FQGNSA. DNA of the CDR3: TGTGCCAGCAGCCACCCTGGCCGTGAGCACGAGCAGTACTTC. This codes for CASSHPGREHEQYF.

The rearrangement uses TRBV5-8 and TRBJ2-7; D unclear. The CDR3 runs to 12 residues. Germline lookup yields CDR1 SGHTS and CDR2 YDEGEE. V gave up 4 bases and J gave up 9 bases, with 14 bases separating them. CDR3: CASSPNGLGQYF. CDR3 coding DNA: TGTGCCAGCAGCCCCAACGGGTTAGGGCAGTACTTC.

This clone was recorded once. The chain combines TRBV27 with TRBJ2-7; tentatively, D is TRBD1 (6 bases). The CDR3 has 13 amino acids. Germline CDR1 is MNHEY and CDR2 is SMNVEV (reference sequence). The ends were cut back, 11 bases at V and 7 bases at J, with 21 bases in the middle. In nucleotides, the CDR3 is TGTGCCGTCAGGGCTAGGGGGATGGGGGAGCAGTACTTC. Translated, it gives CAVRARGMGEQYF.

The chain employs TRBV2 and TRBJ2-4; D is ambiguous. The length of the CDR3 is 13 residues. Trimming took 6 bases from V and 0 from J, leaving 6 bases between them. CDR1 is SNHLY and CDR2 is FYNNEI in the germline V gene. The CDR3 sequence: CASSIIAKNIQYF. The CDR3 DNA reads TGTGCCAGCAGCATAATAGCCAAAAACATTCAGTACTTC.

The CDR3 coding sequence is TGTGCCAGTAGTATAAATACGTCGGGGAGGGAAGAGGAAGCTTTCTTT. Its translation is CASSINTSGREEEAFF. The V gene is TRBV19, the J gene TRBJ1-1; D gene uncertain. The CDR3 totals 16 residues. The germline V and J ends were trimmed by 2 bases and 8 bases, with 21 bases remaining between them. The germline gives CDR1 LNHDA, CDR2 SQIVND (reference sequence).

V usage is TRBV28 and J usage is TRBJ1-5; weak D call: TRBD1 (6 bases). CDR1 is MDHEN, CDR2 SYDVKM, per germline. V lost 8 bases and J lost 10, with 21 bases in between. The CDR3 spans 14 residues. CDR3 nucleotides: TGTGCCAGCGAGGGGGGCAACGGGATGGGACCCCAGCATTTT. Protein: CASEGGNGMGPQHF.

The V and J genes are TRBV11-3 and TRBJ2-2, with 9 bases lining up with TRBD2. The trim removed 4 bases at V and 7 bases at J, leaving 10 bases unmatched. The CDR3 is 16 residues long. CDR1 is SGHNT, CDR2 YENEEA, per germline. Here the CDR3 reads CASSYVAGVDGGELFF. CDR3 DNA sequence: TGTGCCAGCAGCTACGTAGCGGGAGTTGATGGCGGGGAGCTGTTTTTT.

V usage is TRBV29-1 and J usage is TRBJ2-7; 8 bases are a match to TRBD2. The germline V gene encodes CDR1 SQVTM and CDR2 ANQGSEA. Germline trimming cut 0 bases from V and 9 bases from J; bases unmatched to any gene: 13. The length of the CDR3 is 15 residues. The CDR3 spells CSVEESGGPPYSQYF. DNA of the CDR3: TGCAGCGTTGAAGAATCGGGAGGGCCCCCTTATTCGCAGTACTTC.

V gene TRBV18 combines with J gene TRBJ2-3; possible D gene TRBD1, 5 bases. The CDR3 consists of 16 residues. The ends were cut back, 3 bases at V and 0 bases at J, with 13 bases in the middle. Germline V gene data show CDR1 as KGHSH and CDR2 as LQKENI. CDR3 in amino acids: CASSPLTVSSTDTQYF. The CDR3 DNA is TGTGCCAGCTCACCCTTGACAGTTTCTAGCACAGATACGCAGTATTTT.

The rearrangement joins TRBV30 to TRBJ1-4; no clear D gene. The CDR3 is 16 residues long. V was cut by 0 bases and J by 0 bases, with 11 bases left in between. Germline assignment: CDR1 GTSNPN and CDR2 SVGIG (reference sequence). The CDR3: CAWSVYWTTTNEKLFF. The CDR3 nucleotides are TGTGCCTGGAGTGTATATTGGACTACAACTAATGAAAAACTGTTTTTT.

This sequence joins TRBV10-3 and TRBJ2-2, with a weak D call TRBD1 (5 bases). V lost 7 bases and J lost 3, with 12 bases in between. The CDR3 consists of 14 residues. Germline lookup yields CDR1 ENHRY and CDR2 SYGVKD. The CDR3 spells CAIKYTGDTGELFF. CDR3 sequence (DNA): TGTGCCATCAAATATACAGGAGACACCGGGGAGCTGTTTTTT.